What follows is one T cell receptor (beta chain) and its context. The antigen is undetermined. The table came from immunoSEQ multiplex PCR; TCRdb's copy has only in-frame clones and leaves some out. The sample yields about 500 clones, 82% seen once. These data originate in a study of T cell therapy after organ transplantation. The time point denotes: 4-8 weeks after completion of therapy. This CDR3 comprises 12 residues. With 5 bases removed from V and 2 bases from J, the gap between germline ends came to 7 bases. Per germline, CDR1 MDHEN and CDR2 SYDVKM. Whole-study findings and limits: Endogenous clonotypes not in therapy products appeared after therapy alongside transferred ones.

Source: CD8+ T cells from blood, taken after autologous CMV-specific T cell therapy. This receptor was obtained from a human patient who had received a solid organ transplant and had CMV disease. Some of the T cells may derive from the graft donor. The V gene is TRBV28, the J gene TRBJ2-7; TRBD2 is a possible D gene (6 bases). CDR3 bases: TGTGCCAGCAGTGCTAGCGCCTACGAGCAGTACTTC. Translation gives CASSASAYEQYF.